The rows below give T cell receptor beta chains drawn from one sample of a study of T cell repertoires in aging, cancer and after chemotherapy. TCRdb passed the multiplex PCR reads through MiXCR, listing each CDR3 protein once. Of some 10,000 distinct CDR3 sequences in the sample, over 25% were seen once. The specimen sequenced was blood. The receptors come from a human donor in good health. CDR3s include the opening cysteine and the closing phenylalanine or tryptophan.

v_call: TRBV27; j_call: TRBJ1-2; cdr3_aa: CASSLSGQGDYGYTF
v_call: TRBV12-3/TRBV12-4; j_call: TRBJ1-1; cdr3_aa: CASTPGGVNTEAFF
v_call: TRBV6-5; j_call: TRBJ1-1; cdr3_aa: CASSNPPYMNTEAFF
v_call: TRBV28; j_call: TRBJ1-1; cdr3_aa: CASTPTGAGDTEAFF
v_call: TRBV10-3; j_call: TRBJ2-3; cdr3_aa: CAISEPSGQYF
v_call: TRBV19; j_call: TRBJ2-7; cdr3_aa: CASSIAWRDESYNEQYF
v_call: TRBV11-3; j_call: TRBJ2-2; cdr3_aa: CASSPQGRTGELFF
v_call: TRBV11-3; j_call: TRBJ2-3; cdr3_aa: CASSRLAGLTDTQYF
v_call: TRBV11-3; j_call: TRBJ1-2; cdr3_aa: CASSQELWDSGLYTF
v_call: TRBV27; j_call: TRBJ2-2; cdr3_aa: CASSIIHTGELFF
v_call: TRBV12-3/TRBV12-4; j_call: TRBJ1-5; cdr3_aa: CASSFGPVEPQHF
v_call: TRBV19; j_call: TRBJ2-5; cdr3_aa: CASSLVGQTPQETQYF
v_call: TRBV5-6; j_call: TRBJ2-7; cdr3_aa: CASSFDKLPSYEQYF
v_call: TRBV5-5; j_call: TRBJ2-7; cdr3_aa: CASSSPLAGTYEQYF
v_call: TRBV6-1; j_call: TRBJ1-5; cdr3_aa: CASSGRDTHSNQPQHF
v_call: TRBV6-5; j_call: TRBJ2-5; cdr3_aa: CASSYSRFFPWLARAFHPEETQYF
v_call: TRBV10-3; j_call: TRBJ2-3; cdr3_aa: CATRRSGADVDTQYF